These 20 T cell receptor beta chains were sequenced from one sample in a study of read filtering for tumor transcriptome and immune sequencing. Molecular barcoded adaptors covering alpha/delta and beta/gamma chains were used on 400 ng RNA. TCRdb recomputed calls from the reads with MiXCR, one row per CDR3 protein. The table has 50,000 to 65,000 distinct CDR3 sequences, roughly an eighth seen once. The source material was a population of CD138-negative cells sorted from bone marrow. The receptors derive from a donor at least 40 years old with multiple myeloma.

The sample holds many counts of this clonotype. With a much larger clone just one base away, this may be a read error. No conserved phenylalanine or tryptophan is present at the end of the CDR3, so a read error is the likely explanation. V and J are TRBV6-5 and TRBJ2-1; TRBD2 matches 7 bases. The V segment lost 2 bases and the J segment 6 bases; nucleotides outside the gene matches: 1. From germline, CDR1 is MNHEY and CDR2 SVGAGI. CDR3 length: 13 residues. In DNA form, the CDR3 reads TGTGCCAGCAGTTACGGGAGGGGCAATGAGCAGTTCGTC. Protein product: CASSYGRGNEQFV.

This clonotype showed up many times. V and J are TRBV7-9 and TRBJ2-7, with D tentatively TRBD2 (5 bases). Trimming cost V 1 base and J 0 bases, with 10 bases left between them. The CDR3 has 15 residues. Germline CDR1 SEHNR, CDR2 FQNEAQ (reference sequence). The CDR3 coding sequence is TGTGCCAGCAGCTTAGGTTACACTAGCTCCTACGAGCAGTACTTC. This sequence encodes CASSLGYTSSYEQYF.

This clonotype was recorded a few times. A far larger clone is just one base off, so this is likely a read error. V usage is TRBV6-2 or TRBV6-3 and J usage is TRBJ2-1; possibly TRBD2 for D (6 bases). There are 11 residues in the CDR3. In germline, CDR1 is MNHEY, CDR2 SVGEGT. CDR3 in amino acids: CDSSNGGEQFF. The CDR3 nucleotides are TGTGACAGCAGCAACGGGGGTGAGCAGTTCTTC.

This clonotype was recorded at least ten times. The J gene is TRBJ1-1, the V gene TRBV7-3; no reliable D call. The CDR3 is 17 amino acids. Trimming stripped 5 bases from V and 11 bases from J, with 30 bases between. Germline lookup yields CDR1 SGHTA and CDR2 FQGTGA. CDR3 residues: CASSPRSRGLLTEVAFF. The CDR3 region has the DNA TGTGCCAGCAGCCCCCGTAGTAGAGGCTTGCTAACTGAAGTGGCTTTCTTT. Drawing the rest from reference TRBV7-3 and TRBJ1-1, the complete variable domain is GAGVSQTPSNKVTEKGKYVELRCDPISGHTALYWYRQSLGQGPEFLIYFQGTGAADDSGLPNDRFFAVRPEGSVSTLKIQRTERGDSAVYLCASSPRSRGLLTEVAFFGQGTRLTVV.

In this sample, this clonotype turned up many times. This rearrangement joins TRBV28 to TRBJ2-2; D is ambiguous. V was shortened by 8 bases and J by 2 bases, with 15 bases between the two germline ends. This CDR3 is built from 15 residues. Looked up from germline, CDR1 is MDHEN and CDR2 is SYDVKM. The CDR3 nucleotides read TGTGCCAGCCTCCTGGCAGGCAAAAACACCGGGGAGCTGTTTTTT. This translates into CASLLAGKNTGELFF.

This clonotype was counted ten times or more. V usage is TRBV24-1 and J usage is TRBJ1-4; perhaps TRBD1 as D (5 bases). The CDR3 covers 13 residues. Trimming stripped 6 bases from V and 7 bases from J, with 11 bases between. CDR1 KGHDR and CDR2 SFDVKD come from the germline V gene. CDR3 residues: CATSRGGAEKLFF. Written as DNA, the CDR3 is TGTGCCACCAGTCGGGGAGGGGCTGAAAAACTGTTTTTT.

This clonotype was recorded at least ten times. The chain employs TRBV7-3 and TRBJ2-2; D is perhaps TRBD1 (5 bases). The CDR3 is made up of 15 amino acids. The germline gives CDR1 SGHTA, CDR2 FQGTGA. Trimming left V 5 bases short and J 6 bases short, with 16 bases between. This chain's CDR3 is CASSPPDLGAGELFF. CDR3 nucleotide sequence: TGTGCCAGCAGCCCCCCGGATCTAGGGGCCGGGGAGCTGTTTTTT.

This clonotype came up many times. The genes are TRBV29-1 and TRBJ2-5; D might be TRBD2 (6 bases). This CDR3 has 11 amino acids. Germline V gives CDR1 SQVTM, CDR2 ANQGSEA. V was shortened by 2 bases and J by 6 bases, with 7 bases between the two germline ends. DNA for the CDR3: TGCAGCGTTGAACTAGCGAAGACCCAGTACTTC. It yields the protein CSVELAKTQYF.

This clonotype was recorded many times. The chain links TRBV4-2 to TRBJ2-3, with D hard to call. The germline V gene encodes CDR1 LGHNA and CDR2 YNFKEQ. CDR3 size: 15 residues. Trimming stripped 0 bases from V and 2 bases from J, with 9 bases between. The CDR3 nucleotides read TGTGCCAGCAGCCAAGACAGGAGAATCACAGATACGCAGTATTTT. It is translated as CASSQDRRITDTQYF.

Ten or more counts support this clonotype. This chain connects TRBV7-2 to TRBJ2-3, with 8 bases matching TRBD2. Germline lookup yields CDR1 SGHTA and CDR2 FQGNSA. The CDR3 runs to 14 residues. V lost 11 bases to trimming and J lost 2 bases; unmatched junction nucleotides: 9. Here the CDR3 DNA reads TGTGCCGCTTCCGGCGGGGGGCTCACAGATACGCAGTATTTT. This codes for CAASGGGLTDTQYF.

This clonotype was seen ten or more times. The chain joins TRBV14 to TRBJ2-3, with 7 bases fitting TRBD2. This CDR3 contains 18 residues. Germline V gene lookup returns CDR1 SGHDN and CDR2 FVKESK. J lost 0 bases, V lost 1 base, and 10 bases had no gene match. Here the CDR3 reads CASSQASTGLRSTDTQYF. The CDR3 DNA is TGTGCCAGCAGCCAAGCATCCACGGGACTACGGAGCACAGATACGCAGTATTTT.

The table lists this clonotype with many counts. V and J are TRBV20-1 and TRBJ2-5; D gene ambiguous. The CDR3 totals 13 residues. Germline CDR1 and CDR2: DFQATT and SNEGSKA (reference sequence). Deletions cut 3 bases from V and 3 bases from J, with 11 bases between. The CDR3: CSARSGQKETQYF. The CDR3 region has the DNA TGCAGTGCTAGGTCAGGTCAGAAAGAGACCCAGTACTTC.

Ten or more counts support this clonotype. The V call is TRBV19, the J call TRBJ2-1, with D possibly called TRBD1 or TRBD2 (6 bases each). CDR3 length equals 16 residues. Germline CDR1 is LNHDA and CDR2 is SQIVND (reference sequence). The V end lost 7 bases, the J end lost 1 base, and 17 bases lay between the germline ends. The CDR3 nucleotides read TGTGCCAGTATCCGTACAGGGCGGGGATCCTACAATGAGCAGTTCTTC. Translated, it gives CASIRTGRGSYNEQFF.

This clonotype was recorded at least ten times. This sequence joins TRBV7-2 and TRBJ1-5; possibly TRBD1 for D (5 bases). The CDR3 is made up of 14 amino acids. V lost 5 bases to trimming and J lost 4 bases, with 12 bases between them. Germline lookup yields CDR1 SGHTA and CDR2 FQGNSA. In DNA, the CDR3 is TGTGCCAGCAGCACACCCCAGGGTAATCAGCCCCAGCATTTT. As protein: CASSTPQGNQPQHF.

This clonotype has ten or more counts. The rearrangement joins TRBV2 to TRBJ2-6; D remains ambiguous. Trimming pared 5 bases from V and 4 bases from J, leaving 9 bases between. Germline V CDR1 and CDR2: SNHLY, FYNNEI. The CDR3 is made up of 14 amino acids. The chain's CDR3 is CASSYGSGANVLTF. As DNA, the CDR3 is TGTGCCAGCAGTTACGGTTCGGGGGCCAACGTCCTGACTTTC.

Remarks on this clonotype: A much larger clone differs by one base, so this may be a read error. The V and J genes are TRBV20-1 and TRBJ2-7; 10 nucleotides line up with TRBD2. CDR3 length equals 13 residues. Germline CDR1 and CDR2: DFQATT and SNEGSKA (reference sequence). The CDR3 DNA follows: TGCAGTGCTACTAGCGGGGGTGAATACGAGCAGGACTTC. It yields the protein CSATSGGEYEQDF.

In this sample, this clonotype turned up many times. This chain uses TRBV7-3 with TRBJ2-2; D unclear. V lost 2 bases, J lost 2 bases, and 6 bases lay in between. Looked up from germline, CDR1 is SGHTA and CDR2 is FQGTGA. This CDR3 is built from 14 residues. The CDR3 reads CASSLLGNTGELFF. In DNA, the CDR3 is TGTGCCAGCAGCTTATTGGGAAACACCGGGGAGCTGTTTTTT.

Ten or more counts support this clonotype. The CDR3 sequence: CASSVGQIQETQYF. The CDR3 coding sequence is TGTGCCAGCAGCGTAGGTCAGATTCAAGAGACCCAGTACTTC. The V and J genes are TRBV9 and TRBJ2-5; D ambiguous. Germline V CDR1 and CDR2: SGDLS, YYNGEE. The germline V and J ends were trimmed by 0 bases and 2 bases, with 8 bases remaining between them. The length of the CDR3 is 14 residues.

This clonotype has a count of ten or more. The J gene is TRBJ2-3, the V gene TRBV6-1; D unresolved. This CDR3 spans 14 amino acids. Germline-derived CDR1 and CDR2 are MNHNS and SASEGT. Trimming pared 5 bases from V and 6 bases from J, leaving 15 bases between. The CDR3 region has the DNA TGTGCCAGCAGTATCAGCCGCACAACCGATACGCAGTATTTT. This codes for CASSISRTTDTQYF.

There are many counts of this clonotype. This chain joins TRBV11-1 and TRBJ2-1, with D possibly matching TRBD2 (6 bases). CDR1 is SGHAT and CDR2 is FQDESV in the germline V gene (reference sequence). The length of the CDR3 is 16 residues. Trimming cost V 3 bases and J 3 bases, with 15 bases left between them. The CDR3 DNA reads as TGTGCCAGCAGCTTCCCTCCCGGGCGGGGCTACAATGAGCAGTTCTTC. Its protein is CASSFPPGRGYNEQFF.